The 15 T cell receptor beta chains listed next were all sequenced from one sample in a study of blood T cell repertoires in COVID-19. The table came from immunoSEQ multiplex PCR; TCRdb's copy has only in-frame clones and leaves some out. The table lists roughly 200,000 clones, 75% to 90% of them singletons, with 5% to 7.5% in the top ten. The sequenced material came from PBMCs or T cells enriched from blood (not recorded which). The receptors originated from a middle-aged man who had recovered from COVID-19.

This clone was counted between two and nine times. This chain's CDR3 is CASSEGVAGVNEQYF. For the CDR3, the DNA is TGTGCCAGCAGTGAAGGAGTAGCGGGAGTCAACGAGCAGTACTTC. This chain links TRBV6-1 with TRBJ2-7, with 9 nucleotides matching TRBD2. Germline-derived CDR1 and CDR2 are MNHNS and SASEGT. Germline trimming cut 1 base from V and 5 bases from J; bases unmatched to any gene: 6. The CDR3 length is 15 residues.

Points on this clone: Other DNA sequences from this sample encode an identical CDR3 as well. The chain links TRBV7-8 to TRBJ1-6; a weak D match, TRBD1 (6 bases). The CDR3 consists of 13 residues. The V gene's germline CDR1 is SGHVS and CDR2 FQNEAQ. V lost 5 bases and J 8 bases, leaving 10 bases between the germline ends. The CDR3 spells CASSLKGDSPLHF. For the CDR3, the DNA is TGTGCCAGCAGCCTAAAGGGGGATTCACCCCTCCACTTT. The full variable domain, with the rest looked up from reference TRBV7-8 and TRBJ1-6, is GAGVSQSPRYKVAKRGQDVALRCDPISGHVSLFWYQQALGQGPEFLTYFQNEAQLDKSGLPSDRFFAERPEGSVSTLKIQRTQQEDSAVYLCASSLKGDSPLHFGNGTRLTVT.

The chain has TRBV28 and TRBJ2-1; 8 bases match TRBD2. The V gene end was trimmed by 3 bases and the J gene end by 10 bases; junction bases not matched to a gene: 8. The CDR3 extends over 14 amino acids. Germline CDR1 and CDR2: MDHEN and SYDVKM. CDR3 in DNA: TGTGCCAGCAGTTTTAGGCGGGGGGATTGGGAGCAGTTCTTC. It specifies CASSFRRGDWEQFF.

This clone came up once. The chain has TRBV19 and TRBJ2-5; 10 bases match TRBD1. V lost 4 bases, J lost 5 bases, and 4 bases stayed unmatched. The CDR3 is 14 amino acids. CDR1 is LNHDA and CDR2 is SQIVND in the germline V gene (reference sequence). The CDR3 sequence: CASSKTGGRETQYF. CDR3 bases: TGTGCCAGTAGTAAGACAGGGGGCCGGGAGACCCAGTACTTC.

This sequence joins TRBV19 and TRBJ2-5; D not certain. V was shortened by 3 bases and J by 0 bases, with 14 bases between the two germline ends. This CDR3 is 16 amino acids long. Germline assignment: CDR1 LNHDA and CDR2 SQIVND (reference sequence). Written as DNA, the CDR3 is TGTGCCAGTAGTATCGGTTCCCGGCGGAACCAAGAGACCCAGTACTTC. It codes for CASSIGSRRNQETQYF.

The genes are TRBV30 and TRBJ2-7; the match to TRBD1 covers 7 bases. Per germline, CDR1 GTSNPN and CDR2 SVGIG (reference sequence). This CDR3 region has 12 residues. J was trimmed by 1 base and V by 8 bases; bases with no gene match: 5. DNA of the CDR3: TGTGCCGGGACGGGACAGTCCTACGAGCAGTACTTC. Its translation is CAGTGQSYEQYF.

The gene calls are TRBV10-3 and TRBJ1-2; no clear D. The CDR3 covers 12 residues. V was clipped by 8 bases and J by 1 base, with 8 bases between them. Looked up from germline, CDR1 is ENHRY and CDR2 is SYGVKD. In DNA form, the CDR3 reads TGTGCCATCCACAAAGATAACTATGGCTACACCTTC. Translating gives CAIHKDNYGYTF.

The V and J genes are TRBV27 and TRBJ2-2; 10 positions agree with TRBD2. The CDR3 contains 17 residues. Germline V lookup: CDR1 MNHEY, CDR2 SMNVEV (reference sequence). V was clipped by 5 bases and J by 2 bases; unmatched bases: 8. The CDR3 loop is CASSPGSGRANTGELFF. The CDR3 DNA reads TGTGCCAGCAGTCCGGGGAGCGGGAGGGCCAACACCGGGGAGCTGTTTTTT.

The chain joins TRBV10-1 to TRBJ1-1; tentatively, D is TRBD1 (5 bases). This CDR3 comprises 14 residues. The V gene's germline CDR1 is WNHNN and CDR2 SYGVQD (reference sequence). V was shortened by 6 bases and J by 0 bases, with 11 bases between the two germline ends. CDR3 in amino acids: CASRDGGLNTEAFF. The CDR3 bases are TGCGCCAGCAGGGACGGGGGATTGAACACTGAAGCTTTCTTT.

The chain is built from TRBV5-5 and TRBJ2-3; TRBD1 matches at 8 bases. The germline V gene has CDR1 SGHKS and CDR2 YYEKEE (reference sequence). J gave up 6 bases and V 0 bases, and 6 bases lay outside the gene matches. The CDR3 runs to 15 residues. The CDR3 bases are TGTGCCAGCAGCTTGGGGGCAGGGGGCGCGGATACGCAGTATTTT. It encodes CASSLGAGGADTQYF.

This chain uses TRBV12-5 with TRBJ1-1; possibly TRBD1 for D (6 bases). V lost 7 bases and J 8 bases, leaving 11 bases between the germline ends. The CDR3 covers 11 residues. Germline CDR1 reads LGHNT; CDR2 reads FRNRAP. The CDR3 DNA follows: TGTGCTAGTGTTTGGACAGTCGAAGCTTTCTTT. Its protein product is CASVWTVEAFF.

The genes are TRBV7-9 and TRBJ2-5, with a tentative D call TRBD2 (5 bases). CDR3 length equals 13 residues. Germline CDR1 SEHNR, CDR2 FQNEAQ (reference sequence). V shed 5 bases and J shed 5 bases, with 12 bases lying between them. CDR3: CASSPGLGETQYF. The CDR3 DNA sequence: TGTGCCAGCAGCCCAGGACTCGGGGAGACCCAGTACTTC. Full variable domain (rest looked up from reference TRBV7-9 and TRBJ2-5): DTGVSQNPRHKITKRGQNVTFRCDPISEHNRLYWYRQTLGQGPEFLTYFQNEAQLEKSRLLSDRFSAERPKGSFSTLEIQRTEQGDSAMYLCASSPGLGETQYFGPGTRLLVL.

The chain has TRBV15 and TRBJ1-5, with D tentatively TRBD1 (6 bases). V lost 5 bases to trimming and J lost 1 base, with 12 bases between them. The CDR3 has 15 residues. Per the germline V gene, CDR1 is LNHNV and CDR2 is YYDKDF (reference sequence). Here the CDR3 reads CATSATGHSNQPQHF. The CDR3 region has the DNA TGTGCCACCAGCGCTACGGGACACAGCAATCAGCCCCAGCATTTT.

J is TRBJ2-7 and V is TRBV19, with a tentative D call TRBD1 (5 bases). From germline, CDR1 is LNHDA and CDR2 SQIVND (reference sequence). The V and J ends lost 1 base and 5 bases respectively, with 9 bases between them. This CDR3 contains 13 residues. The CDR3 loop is CASSIAQGNEQYF. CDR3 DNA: TGTGCCAGTAGTATAGCCCAGGGCAACGAGCAGTACTTC.

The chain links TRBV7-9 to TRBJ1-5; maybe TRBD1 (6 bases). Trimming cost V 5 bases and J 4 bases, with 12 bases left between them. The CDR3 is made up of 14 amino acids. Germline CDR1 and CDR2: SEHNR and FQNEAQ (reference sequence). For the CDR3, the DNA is TGTGCCAGCAGCCGAGAGGGGGGGAATCAGCCCCAGCATTTT. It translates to CASSREGGNQPQHF.